This TCR beta chain is drawn from a study of blood T cell repertoires in COVID-19. For the study at large: The origin of the acute and convalescent COVID-19 samples was the United States, Italy and Spain. PBMCs, B-cell-depleted T cells, or T cells were the source of the cDNA or gDNA that made up the material.

This CDR3 is built from 13 residues. V was shortened by 4 bases and J by 6 bases, with 10 bases between the two germline ends. Germline V gene sequence: CDR1 MNHEY, CDR2 SMNVEV (reference sequence). In the authors' methods: Amplification from reference gene primers served as the basis for estimated nucleated cell counts. The data were produced by immunoSEQ multiplex PCR, yet TCRdb's version contains in-frame clones alone and is incomplete. The DNA was the basis for D and trimming; V, J and clone size are from that table. The sample consists of roughly 84,000 clones, less than 80% of them appearing once.

The sequenced material came from peripheral blood. J is TRBJ1-5 and V is TRBV27, with D unclear. The origin of this receptor is a woman aged 50 to 60 with acute or convalescent COVID-19. The CDR3 DNA reads TGTGCCAGCAGTTCCGTGCGCGGTCAGCCCCAGCATTTT. Translation: CASSSVRGQPQHF.